Presented here are 29 T cell receptor beta chains from one specimen sequenced in a study of blood T cell repertoires in COVID-19. The data were produced by immunoSEQ multiplex PCR, yet TCRdb's version contains in-frame clones alone and is incomplete. The sample holds 59,000 or so clones, more than 60% seen once. What was sequenced was peripheral blood. Receptor source: a woman aged 45-60 years with active or convalescent COVID-19.

The chain employs TRBV30 and TRBJ2-5; TRBD1 is a possible D gene (5 bases). The CDR3 is 14 amino acids. With 1 base removed from V and 7 bases from J, the gap between germline ends came to 16 bases. Germline V gene lookup returns CDR1 GTSNPN and CDR2 SVGIG (reference sequence). The CDR3 nucleotides read TGTGCCTGGAGTGAGGTTGGGGCCGTGAGGACCCAGTACTTC. It codes for CAWSEVGAVRTQYF.

Here the CDR3 reads CATRGSSTDTQYF. DNA of the CDR3: TGTGCCACCAGGGGATCTAGCACAGATACGCAGTATTTT. This chain joins TRBV19 and TRBJ2-3; possible D gene TRBD1, 6 bases. V lost 10 bases and J 0 bases, leaving 11 bases between the germline ends. Germline-derived CDR1 and CDR2 are LNHDA and SQIVND (reference sequence). CDR3 length: 13 amino acids.

This clone is labeled as large. This chain joins TRBV2 and TRBJ1-2, with no clear D. The CDR3 runs to 12 residues. Germline V gives CDR1 SNHLY, CDR2 FYNNEI. V was trimmed by 4 bases and J by 3 bases, leaving 6 bases between them. CDR3 loop: CASSGGDYGYTF. The CDR3 DNA is TGTGCCAGCAGTGGAGGCGACTATGGCTACACCTTC.

The genes are TRBV4-2 and TRBJ1-2; TRBD1 aligns across 7 bases. The CDR3 length is 15 residues. The germline gives CDR1 LGHNA, CDR2 YNFKEQ. The trim removed 4 bases at V and 1 base at J, leaving 6 bases unmatched. In nucleotides, the CDR3 is TGTGCCAGCAGCCCCGGGACAGACCTTAACTATGGCTACACCTTC. It translates to CASSPGTDLNYGYTF.

A remark on this clone: At one boundary the junction diverges from the germline segment, which might be a read error. The chain joins TRBV7-2 to TRBJ2-4, with D possibly being TRBD1 (6 bases). Germline-derived CDR1 and CDR2 are SGHTA and FQGNSA. The CDR3 has 14 amino acids. CDR3 DNA: TGTGCCAGCAGCCCCCAACCCGGGACACCAGAGAACCACTTC. This encodes CASSPQPGTPENHF.

This clone came up a few times. The chain recombines TRBV6-1 with TRBJ1-2, with no clear D. The CDR3 has 13 amino acids. V was clipped by 3 bases and J by 2 bases, with 7 bases between them. Germline values: CDR1 MNHNS, CDR2 SASEGT. The CDR3 spells CASSENRNYGYTF. DNA for the CDR3: TGTGCCAGCAGTGAGAACAGAAACTATGGCTACACCTTC.

V gene TRBV19 combines with J gene TRBJ2-6, with TRBD1 matching over 8 bases. CDR1 is LNHDA, CDR2 SQIVND, per germline (reference sequence). The J segment lost 0 bases and the V segment lost 4 bases, leaving 11 bases of the junction unmatched. There are 19 residues in the CDR3. CDR3 DNA: TGTGCCAGTAGTACCATTGACAGGGGCCCTACCTCTGGGGCCAACGTCCTGACTTTC. It encodes CASSTIDRGPTSGANVLTF.

The chain recombines TRBV28 with TRBJ2-5, with TRBD1 matching over 8 bases. V trimming: 4 bases; J trimming: 7 bases; junction bases outside the gene matches: 5. This CDR3 comprises 13 residues. CDR1 is MDHEN and CDR2 is SYDVKM in the germline V gene. The chain's CDR3 is CASSSGQAATQYF. CDR3 DNA: TGTGCCAGCAGTTCGGGACAGGCGGCGACCCAGTACTTC. The full variable domain, completed using reference TRBV28 and TRBJ2-5, is DVKVTQSSRYLVKRTGEKVFLECVQDMDHENMFWYRQDPGLGLRLIYFSYDVKMKEKGDIPEGYSVSREKKERFSLILESASTNQTSMYLCASSSGQAATQYFGPGTRLLVL.

V is TRBV7-8 and J is TRBJ2-7, with 7 positions matching TRBD2. Losses at the gene ends were 9 bases for V and 0 bases for J; bases not matched to a gene: 17. CDR1 and CDR2 (germline): SGHVS, FQNEAQ. The CDR3 contains 17 residues. CDR3 protein: CARAMAGEKPNSYEQYF. The DNA of the CDR3 is TGTGCCAGGGCAATGGCGGGAGAGAAGCCCAACTCCTACGAGCAGTACTTC.

This chain connects TRBV28 to TRBJ2-5; D possibly corresponds to TRBD2 (5 bases). The germline V gene has CDR1 MDHEN and CDR2 SYDVKM. The CDR3 totals 13 residues. Trimming removed 6 bases from V and 5 bases from J, with 13 bases in between. The CDR3 is CASSREIEETQYF. For the CDR3, the DNA is TGTGCCAGCAGCCGGGAAATAGAGGAGACCCAGTACTTC.

The rearrangement links TRBV28 to TRBJ1-5, with TRBD1 matching over 8 bases. CDR3 size: 14 residues. Germline V CDR1 and CDR2: MDHEN, SYDVKM. With 6 bases clipped from V and 2 bases from J, the junction kept 3 bases outside the gene matches. CDR3 region: CASRLTGGNQPQHF. CDR3 sequence (DNA): TGTGCCAGCAGACTGACAGGGGGCAATCAGCCCCAGCATTTT.

This chain connects TRBV15 to TRBJ1-1; D unclear. Trimming removed 2 bases at V and 1 base at J, with 8 bases between. This CDR3 is built from 14 residues. CDR1 is LNHNV, CDR2 YYDKDF, per germline (reference sequence). CDR3 loop: CATSRLGSNTEAFF. In DNA form, the CDR3 reads TGTGCCACCAGCAGACTGGGCTCGAACACTGAAGCTTTCTTT.

V usage is TRBV10-3 and J usage is TRBJ2-1; 9 positions match TRBD2. V lost 0 bases and J lost 7; bases outside the gene matches: 10. CDR3 length equals 17 residues. CDR1 is ENHRY and CDR2 is SYGVKD in the germline V gene. The CDR3 nucleotides read TGTGCCATCAGTGAGTCGTCAACGGGACTAGCCTTAAATGAGCAGTTCTTC. Translated, it gives CAISESSTGLALNEQFF.

This clone was found a few times. The genes are TRBV10-3 and TRBJ1-1; D not certain. The CDR3 loop spans 13 amino acids. The V gene's germline CDR1 is ENHRY and CDR2 SYGVKD. The V end was cut by 4 bases, the J end by 7 bases, with 13 bases between. CDR3 protein: CAISGHPGSEAFF. The CDR3, as DNA: TGTGCCATCAGTGGACACCCAGGTAGTGAAGCTTTCTTT.

The chain couples TRBV27 to TRBJ2-7, with TRBD1 as a possible D gene (6 bases). The CDR3 covers 15 residues. The V and J ends lost 0 bases and 3 bases respectively, with 12 bases between them. Germline loops: CDR1 MNHEY, CDR2 SMNVEV (reference sequence). CDR3 residues: CASSLSTGQIYEQYF. CDR3 in DNA: TGTGCCAGCAGTTTATCGACTGGACAGATCTACGAGCAGTACTTC.

This chain connects TRBV6-5 to TRBJ2-5; D unclear. Germline CDR1 MNHEY, CDR2 SVGAGI. Trimming shortened V by 8 bases and J by 4 bases, and 11 bases separated the two germline ends. The CDR3 extends over 12 amino acids. This CDR3 is CASQVASETQYF. CDR3 coding DNA: TGTGCCAGCCAGGTGGCCTCAGAGACCCAGTACTTC.

This sequence joins TRBV9 and TRBJ1-2; 7 bases align to TRBD1. Looked up from germline, CDR1 is SGDLS and CDR2 is YYNGEE. Germline trimming cut 0 bases from V and 6 bases from J; bases unmatched to any gene: 5. CDR3 size: 14 residues. CDR3 sequence (DNA): TGTGCCAGCAGCGTAGGCGACAGGGCAGATGGCTACACCTTC. It specifies CASSVGDRADGYTF. Based on the CDR3 plus reference TRBV9 and TRBJ1-2, the full variable domain is DSGVTQTPKHLITATGQRVTLRCSPRSGDLSVYWYQQSLDQGLQFLIQYYNGEERAKGNILERFSAQQFPDLHSELNLSSLELGDSALYFCASSVGDRADGYTFGSGTRLTVV.

This clone was seen more than once but under ten times. The rearrangement uses TRBV7-9 and TRBJ2-7, with a tentative D call TRBD2 (6 bases). The V gene lost 8 bases and the J gene lost 1 base, with 9 bases spanning the gap. The CDR3 runs 12 residues. Germline V gene lookup returns CDR1 SEHNR and CDR2 FQNEAQ (reference sequence). The CDR3 DNA reads TGTGCCAGCGTTGGGAGGTCCTACGAGCAGTACTTC. It is translated as CASVGRSYEQYF.

This clone was counted a few times. V usage is TRBV7-9 and J usage is TRBJ1-1; no clear D gene. In germline, CDR1 is SEHNR, CDR2 FQNEAQ (reference sequence). Trimming shortened V by 5 bases and J by 6 bases, and 10 bases separated the two germline ends. This CDR3 spans 12 amino acids. CDR3: CASSLLSSEAFF. Written as DNA, the CDR3 is TGTGCCAGCAGCCTGCTAAGCTCTGAAGCTTTCTTT.

The chain uses TRBV3-1 (or the pseudogene TRBV3-2) and TRBJ1-3; D is unresolved. From germline, CDR1 is LGHDT and CDR2 YNNKEL (reference sequence). The CDR3 runs 15 residues. V was trimmed by 0 bases and J by 0 bases, leaving 6 bases between them. The CDR3 nucleotides read TGTGCCAGCAGCCAAGATGGGCACTCTGGAAACACCATATATTTT. Translation gives CASSQDGHSGNTIYF.

This chain uses TRBV28 with TRBJ2-1, with TRBD2 identical over 15 bases. The CDR3 has 16 residues. J gave up 8 bases and V 10 bases, and 12 bases lay outside the gene matches. Germline CDR1 is MDHEN and CDR2 is SYDVKM. The CDR3 region has the DNA TGTGCCACCTCATCCCCCGGGACTAGCGGGAGGTATGAGCAGTTCTTC. The encoded protein is CATSSPGTSGRYEQFF.

The chain employs TRBV2 and TRBJ2-3, with 9 bases aligning to TRBD1. Germline CDR1 SNHLY, CDR2 FYNNEI. V trimming: 5 bases; J trimming: 4 bases; junction bases outside the gene matches: 7. CDR3 length: 15 residues. CDR3 in amino acids: CASSRWTGEADTQYF. Here the CDR3 DNA reads TGTGCCAGCAGTCGCTGGACAGGGGAAGCAGATACGCAGTATTTT.

Only one count was recorded for this clone. V usage is TRBV10-3 and J usage is TRBJ1-5; 9 bases are a match to TRBD1. The CDR3 sequence is 14 residues long. Per germline, CDR1 ENHRY and CDR2 SYGVKD. V was pared by 9 bases and J by 5 bases, with 8 bases of the junction left unmatched. Written as DNA, the CDR3 is TGTGCCATAAGGACAGGGGAGCAGGATCAGCCCCAGCATTTT. This translates into CAIRTGEQDQPQHF.

The chain employs TRBV19 and TRBJ2-2; D might be TRBD1 (5 bases). The germline CDR1 and CDR2 sequences are LNHDA and SQIVND (reference sequence). The CDR3 sequence is 15 residues long. V lost 6 bases to trimming and J lost 1 base, with 12 bases between them. This chain's CDR3 is CASSMVQVNTGELFF. CDR3 DNA: TGTGCCAGTAGCATGGTACAGGTGAACACCGGGGAGCTGTTTTTT.

The chain employs TRBV28 and TRBJ1-2; maybe TRBD1 (5 bases). Trimming took off 8 bases at V and 4 bases at J, with 14 bases between the two ends. Germline-derived CDR1 and CDR2 are MDHEN and SYDVKM. The CDR3 is 13 residues long. The CDR3 DNA reads as TGTGCCAGCGGTCCCCCAGGGCTCTATGGCTACACCTTC. Translated: CASGPPGLYGYTF.

This chain links TRBV5-1 with TRBJ1-1; 8 bases are a match to TRBD1. The CDR3 runs 14 residues. The germline V gene has CDR1 SGHRS and CDR2 YFSETQ. V gave up 4 bases and J gave up 3 bases; unmatched junction bases: 5. CDR3 residues: CASSAGQGYTEAFF. The CDR3 nucleotides read TGCGCCAGCAGCGCCGGACAGGGATACACTGAAGCTTTCTTT.

The V gene is TRBV2, the J gene TRBJ2-1; 7 bases line up with TRBD1. Germline CDR1 is SNHLY and CDR2 is FYNNEI. Trimming removed 2 bases from V and 5 bases from J; junction bases left unmatched: 9. The CDR3 is made up of 16 amino acids. The CDR3 DNA reads as TGTGCCAGCAGTGAATCGCCACAGGGGTTCGACAATGAGCAGTTCTTC. Translating it yields CASSESPQGFDNEQFF.

This chain connects TRBV29-1 to TRBJ1-2; D call uncertain. The CDR3 is 13 amino acids. With 1 base removed from V and 5 bases from J, the gap between germline ends came to 11 bases. From germline, CDR1 is SQVTM and CDR2 ANQGSEA. The CDR3 loop reads CSVEARGVYGYTF. CDR3 sequence (DNA): TGCAGCGTTGAAGCCCGCGGAGTTTATGGCTACACCTTC.

This chain connects TRBV15 to TRBJ1-2, with 7 bases matching TRBD1. CDR3 length: 14 residues. Germline assignment: CDR1 LNHNV and CDR2 YYDKDF (reference sequence). The V and J ends lost 0 bases and 6 bases, in that order; junction bases with no gene match: 4. The CDR3 DNA reads as TGTGCCACCAGCAGAGAAGGCAGGGGGAATGGCTACACCTTC. This sequence encodes CATSREGRGNGYTF.